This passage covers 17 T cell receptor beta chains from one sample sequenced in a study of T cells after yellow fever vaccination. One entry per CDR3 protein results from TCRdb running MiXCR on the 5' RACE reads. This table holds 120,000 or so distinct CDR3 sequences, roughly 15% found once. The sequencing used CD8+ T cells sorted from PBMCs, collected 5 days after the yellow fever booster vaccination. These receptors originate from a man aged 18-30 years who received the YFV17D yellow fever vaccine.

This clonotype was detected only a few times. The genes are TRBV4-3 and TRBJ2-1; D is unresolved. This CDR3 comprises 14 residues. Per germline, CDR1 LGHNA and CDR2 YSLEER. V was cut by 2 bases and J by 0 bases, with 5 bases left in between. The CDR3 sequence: CASSQRFSYNEQFF. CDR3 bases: TGCGCCAGCAGCCAAAGATTCTCCTACAATGAGCAGTTCTTC.

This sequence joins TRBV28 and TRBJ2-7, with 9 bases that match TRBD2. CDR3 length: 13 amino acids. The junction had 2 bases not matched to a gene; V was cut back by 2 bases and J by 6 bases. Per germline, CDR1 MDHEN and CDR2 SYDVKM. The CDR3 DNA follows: TGTGCCAGCAGTTTAGTGACTAGCGGCGAGCAGTACGTC. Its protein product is CASSLVTSGEQYV.

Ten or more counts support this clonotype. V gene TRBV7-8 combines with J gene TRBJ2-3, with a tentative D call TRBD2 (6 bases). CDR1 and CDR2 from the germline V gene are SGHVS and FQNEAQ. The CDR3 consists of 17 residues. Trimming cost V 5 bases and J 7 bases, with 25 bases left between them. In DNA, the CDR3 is TGTGCCAGCAGCCCAACGGCCCGGGACTCCCTCAGGAATACGCAGTATTTT. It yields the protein CASSPTARDSLRNTQYF.

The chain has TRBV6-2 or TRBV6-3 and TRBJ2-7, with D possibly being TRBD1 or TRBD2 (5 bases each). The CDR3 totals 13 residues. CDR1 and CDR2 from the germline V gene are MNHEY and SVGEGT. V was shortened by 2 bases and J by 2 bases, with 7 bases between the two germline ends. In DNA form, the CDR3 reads TGTGCCAGCAGTTACGGGGGTCCCTACGAGCAGTACTTC. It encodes CASSYGGPYEQYF.

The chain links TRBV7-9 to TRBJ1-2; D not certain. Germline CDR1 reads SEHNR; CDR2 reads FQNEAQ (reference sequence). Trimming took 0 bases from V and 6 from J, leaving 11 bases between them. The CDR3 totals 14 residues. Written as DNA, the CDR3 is TGTGCCAGCAGCTTAGCTCTAACGAAGCATGGCTACACCTTC. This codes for CASSLALTKHGYTF.

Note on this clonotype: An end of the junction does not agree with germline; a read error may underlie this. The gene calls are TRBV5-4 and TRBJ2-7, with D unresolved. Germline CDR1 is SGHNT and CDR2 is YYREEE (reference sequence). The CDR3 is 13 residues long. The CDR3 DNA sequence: TGTGCCAGCAGCTTCCAGTTAGCCTACGAGGAGTACTTC. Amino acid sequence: CASSFQLAYEEYF.

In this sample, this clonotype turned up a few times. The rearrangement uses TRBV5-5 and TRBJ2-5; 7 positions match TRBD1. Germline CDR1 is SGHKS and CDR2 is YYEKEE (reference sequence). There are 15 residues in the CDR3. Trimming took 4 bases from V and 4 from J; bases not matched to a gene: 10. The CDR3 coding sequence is TGTGCCAGCAGCAGGAACAGGGGCCTCCTAGAGACCCAGTACTTC. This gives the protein CASSRNRGLLETQYF.

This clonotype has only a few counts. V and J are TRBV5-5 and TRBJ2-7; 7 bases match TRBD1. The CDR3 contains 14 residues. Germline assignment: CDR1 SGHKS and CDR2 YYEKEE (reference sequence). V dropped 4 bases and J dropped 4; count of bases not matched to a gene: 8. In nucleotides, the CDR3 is TGTGCCAGCAGCCAGTCGACAGGGACGTACGAGCAGTACGTC. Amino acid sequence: CASSQSTGTYEQYV.

CDR3 bases: TGTGCCACCTCCAAAACCGGCAAGAGGAATGAGCAGTTCTTC. Amino acids: CATSKTGKRNEQFF. The genes are TRBV6-2 or TRBV6-3 and TRBJ2-1; D is unclear. Germline-derived CDR1 and CDR2 are MNHEY and SVGEGT. V was shortened by 10 bases and J by 7 bases, with 20 bases between the two germline ends. CDR3 length: 14 amino acids.

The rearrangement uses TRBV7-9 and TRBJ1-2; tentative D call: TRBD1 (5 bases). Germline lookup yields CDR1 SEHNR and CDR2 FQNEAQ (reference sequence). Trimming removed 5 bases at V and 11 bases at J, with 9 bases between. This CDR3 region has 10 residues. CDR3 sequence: CASSQRGYTF. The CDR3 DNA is TGTGCCAGCAGCCAGAGGGGATACACCTTC.

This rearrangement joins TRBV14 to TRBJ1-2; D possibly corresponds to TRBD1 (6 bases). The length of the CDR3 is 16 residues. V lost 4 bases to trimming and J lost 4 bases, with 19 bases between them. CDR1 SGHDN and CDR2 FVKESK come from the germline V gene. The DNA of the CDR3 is TGTGCCAGCAGCCCCTATATGACGGGGGGCAGCTATGGCTACACCTTC. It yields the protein CASSPYMTGGSYGYTF.

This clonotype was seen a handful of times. In nucleotides, the CDR3 is TGCGCCAGCAGCCAAGGTCGGTCTTTAAATGAGCAGTTCTTC. Its protein is CASSQGRSLNEQFF. The chain is built from TRBV4-3 and TRBJ2-1; unclear D gene. CDR1 and CDR2 (germline): LGHNA, YSLEER. V was shortened by 1 base and J by 7 bases, with 11 bases between the two germline ends. This CDR3 has 14 residues.

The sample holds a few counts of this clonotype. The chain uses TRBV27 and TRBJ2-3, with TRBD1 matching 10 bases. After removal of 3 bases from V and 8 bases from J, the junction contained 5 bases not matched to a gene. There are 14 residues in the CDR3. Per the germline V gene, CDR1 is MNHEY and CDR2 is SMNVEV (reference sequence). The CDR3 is CASSFGQGVRTQYF. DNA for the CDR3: TGTGCCAGCAGTTTCGGACAGGGGGTACGTACGCAGTATTTT.

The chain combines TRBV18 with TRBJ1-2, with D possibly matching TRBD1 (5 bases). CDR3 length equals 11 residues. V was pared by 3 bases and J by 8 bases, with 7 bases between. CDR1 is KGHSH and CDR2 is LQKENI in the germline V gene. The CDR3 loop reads CASSPGDGYTF. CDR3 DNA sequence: TGTGCCAGCTCACCGGGGGACGGCTACACCTTC.

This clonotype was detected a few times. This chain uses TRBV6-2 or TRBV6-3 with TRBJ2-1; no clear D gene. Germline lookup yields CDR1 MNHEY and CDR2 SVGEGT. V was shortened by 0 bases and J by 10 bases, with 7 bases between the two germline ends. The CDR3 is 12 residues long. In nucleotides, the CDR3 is TGTGCCAGCAGTTACTCGCTCGGCGAGCAGTTCTTC. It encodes CASSYSLGEQFF.

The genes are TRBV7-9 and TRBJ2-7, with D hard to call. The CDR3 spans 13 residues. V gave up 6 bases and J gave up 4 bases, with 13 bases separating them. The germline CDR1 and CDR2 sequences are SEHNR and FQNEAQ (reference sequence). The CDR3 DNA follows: TGTGCCAGCAGTCCTAACCACGGATACGAGCAGTACGTC. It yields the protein CASSPNHGYEQYV.

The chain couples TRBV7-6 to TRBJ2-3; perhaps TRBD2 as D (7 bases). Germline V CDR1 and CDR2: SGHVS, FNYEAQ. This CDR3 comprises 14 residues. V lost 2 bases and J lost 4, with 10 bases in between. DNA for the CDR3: TGTGCCAGCAGCTTAACGGGGGGCCCAGATACGCAGTATTTT. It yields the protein CASSLTGGPDTQYF.